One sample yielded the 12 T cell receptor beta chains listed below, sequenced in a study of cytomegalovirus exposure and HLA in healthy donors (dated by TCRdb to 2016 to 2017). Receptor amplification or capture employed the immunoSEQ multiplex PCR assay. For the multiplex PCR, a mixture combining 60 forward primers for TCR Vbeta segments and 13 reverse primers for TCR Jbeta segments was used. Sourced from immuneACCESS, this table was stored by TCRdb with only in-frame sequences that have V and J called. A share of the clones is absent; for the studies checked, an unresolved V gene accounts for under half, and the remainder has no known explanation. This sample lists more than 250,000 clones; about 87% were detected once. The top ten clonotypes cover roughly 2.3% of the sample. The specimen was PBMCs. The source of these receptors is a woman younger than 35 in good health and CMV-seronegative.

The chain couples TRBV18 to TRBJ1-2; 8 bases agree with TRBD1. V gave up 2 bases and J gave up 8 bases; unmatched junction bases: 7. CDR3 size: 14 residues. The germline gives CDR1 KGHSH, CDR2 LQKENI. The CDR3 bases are TGTGCCAGCTCACCAAGCAGCAGGGGGCAGGGCTACACCTTC. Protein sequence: CASSPSSRGQGYTF.

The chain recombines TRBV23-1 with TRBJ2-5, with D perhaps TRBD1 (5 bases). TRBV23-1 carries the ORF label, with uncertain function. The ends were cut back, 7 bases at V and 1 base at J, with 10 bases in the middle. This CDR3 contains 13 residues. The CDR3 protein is CASNPQAQETQYF. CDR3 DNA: TGCGCCAGCAATCCACAGGCCCAAGAGACCCAGTACTTC.

The CDR3 spells CASSEAVASGEETQYF. CDR3 in DNA: TGTGCCAGCAGCGAGGCGGTGGCTAGCGGGGAAGAGACCCAGTACTTC. This chain links TRBV9 with TRBJ2-5, with 9 nucleotides matching TRBD2. V was clipped by 3 bases and J by 3 bases; unmatched bases: 9. Germline loops: CDR1 SGDLS, CDR2 YYNGEE. This CDR3 contains 16 residues.

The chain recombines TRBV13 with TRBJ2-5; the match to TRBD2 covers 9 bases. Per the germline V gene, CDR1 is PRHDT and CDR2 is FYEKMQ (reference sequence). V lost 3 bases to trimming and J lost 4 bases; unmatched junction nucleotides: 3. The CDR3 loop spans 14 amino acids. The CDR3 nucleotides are TGTGCCAGCAGCTTTGCGGGGGGGCGAGAGACCCAGTACTTC. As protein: CASSFAGGRETQYF.

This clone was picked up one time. CDR3 DNA sequence: TGTGCCTGGAGTGTCGGAGGGCAGGGAGGTGAAAAACTGTTTTTT. As protein: CAWSVGGQGGEKLFF. The chain links TRBV30 to TRBJ1-4, with D maybe TRBD1 (5 bases). The CDR3 has 15 amino acids. The germline CDR1 and CDR2 sequences are GTSNPN and SVGIG (reference sequence). Trimming pared 0 bases from V and 7 bases from J, leaving 15 bases between.

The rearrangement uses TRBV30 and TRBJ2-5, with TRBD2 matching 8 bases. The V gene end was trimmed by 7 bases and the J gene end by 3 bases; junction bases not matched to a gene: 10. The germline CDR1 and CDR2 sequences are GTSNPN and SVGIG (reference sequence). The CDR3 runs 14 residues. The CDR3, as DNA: TGTGCCTATCTTGGCGGGGGGTCGGAAGAGACCCAGTACTTC. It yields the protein CAYLGGGSEETQYF.

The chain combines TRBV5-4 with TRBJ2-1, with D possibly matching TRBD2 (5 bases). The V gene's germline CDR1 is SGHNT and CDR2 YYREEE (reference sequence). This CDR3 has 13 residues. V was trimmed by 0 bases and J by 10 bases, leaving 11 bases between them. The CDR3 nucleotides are TGTGCCAGCAGCTTGGGCCCTCCGGGGGAGCAGTTCTTC. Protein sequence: CASSLGPPGEQFF.

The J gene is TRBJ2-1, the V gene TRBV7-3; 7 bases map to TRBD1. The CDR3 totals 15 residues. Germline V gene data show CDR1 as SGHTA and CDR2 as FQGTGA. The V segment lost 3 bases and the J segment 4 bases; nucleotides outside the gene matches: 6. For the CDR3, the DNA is TGTGCCAGCAGCTTGGGGACAGCTTTATACAATGAGCAGTTCTTC. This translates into CASSLGTALYNEQFF.

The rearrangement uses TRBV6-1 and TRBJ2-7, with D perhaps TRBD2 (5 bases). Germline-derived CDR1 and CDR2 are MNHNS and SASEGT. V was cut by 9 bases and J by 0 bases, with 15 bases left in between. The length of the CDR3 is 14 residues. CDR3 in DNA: TGTGCCAGTACTAAGGACTGGAGCTCCTACGAGCAGTACTTC. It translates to CASTKDWSSYEQYF.

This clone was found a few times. CDR3 sequence: CASSQSRGGRETQYF. CDR3 bases: TGCGCCAGCAGTCAATCTAGGGGGGGCAGAGAGACCCAGTACTTC. This sequence joins TRBV23-1 and TRBJ2-5, with D possibly TRBD2 on 7 matching bases. TRBV23-1 is classed as an ORF, of uncertain function. V lost 0 bases, J lost 4 bases, and 12 bases lay in between. There are 15 residues in the CDR3.

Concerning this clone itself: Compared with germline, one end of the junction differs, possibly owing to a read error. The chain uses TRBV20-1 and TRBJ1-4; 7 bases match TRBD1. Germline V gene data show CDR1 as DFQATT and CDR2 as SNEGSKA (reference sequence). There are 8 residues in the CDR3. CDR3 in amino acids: CRTGMFVF. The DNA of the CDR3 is TGCAGGACAGGGATGTTTGTGTTT.

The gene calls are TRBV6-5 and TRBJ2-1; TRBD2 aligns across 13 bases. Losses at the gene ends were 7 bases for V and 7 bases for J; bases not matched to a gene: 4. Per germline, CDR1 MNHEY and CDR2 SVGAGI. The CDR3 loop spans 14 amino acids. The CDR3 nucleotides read TGTGCCAGCATTGGACTAGCGGGGGTGAATGAGCAGTTCTTC. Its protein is CASIGLAGVNEQFF.